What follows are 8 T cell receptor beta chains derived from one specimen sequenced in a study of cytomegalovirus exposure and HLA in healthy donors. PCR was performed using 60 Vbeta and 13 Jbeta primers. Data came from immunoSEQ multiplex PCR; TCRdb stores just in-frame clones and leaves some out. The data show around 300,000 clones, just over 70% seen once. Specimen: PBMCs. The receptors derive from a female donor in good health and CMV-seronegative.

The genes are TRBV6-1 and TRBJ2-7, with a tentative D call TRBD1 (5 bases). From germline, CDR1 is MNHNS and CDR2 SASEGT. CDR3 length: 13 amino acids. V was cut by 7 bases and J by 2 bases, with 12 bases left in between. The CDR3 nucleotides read TGTGCCAGCAAGGGGAACGGTGCCTACGAGCAGTACTTC. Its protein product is CASKGNGAYEQYF.

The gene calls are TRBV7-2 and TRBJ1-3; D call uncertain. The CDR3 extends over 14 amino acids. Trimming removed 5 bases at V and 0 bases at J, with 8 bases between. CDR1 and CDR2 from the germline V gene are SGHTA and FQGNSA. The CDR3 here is CASSVGISGNTIYF. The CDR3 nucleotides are TGTGCCAGCAGCGTGGGCATCTCTGGAAACACCATATATTTT.

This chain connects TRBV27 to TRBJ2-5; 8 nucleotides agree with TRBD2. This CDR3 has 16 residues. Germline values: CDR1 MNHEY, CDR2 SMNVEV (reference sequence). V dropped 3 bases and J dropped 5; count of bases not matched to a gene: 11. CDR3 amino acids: CASSFRAAGGGETQYF. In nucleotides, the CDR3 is TGTGCCAGCAGTTTTAGGGCCGCGGGAGGTGGGGAGACCCAGTACTTC.

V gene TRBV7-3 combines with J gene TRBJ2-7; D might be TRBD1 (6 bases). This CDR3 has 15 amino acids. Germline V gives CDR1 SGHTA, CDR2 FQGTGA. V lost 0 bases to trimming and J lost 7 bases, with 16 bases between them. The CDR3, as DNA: TGTGCCAGCAGCTTAACTGCAGGGGCTGTGGGGGAGCAGTACTTC. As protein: CASSLTAGAVGEQYF. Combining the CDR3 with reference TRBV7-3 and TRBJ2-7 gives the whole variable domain GAGVSQTPSNKVTEKGKYVELRCDPISGHTALYWYRQSLGQGPEFLIYFQGTGAADDSGLPNDRFFAVRPEGSVSTLKIQRTERGDSAVYLCASSLTAGAVGEQYFGPGTRLTVT.

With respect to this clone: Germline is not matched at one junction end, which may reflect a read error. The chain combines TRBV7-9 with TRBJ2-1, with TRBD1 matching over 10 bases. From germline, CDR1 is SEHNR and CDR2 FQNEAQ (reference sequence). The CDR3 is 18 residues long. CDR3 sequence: CSSSLYVVTGGVDNEQFF. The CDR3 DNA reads TGTTCCAGCAGCTTATACGTGGTGACAGGGGGCGTGGACAATGAGCAGTTCTTC.

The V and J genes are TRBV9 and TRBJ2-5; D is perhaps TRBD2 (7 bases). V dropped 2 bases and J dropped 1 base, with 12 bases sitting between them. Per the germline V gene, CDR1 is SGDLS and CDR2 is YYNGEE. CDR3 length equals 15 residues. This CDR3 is CASSVWEGVQETQYF. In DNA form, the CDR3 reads TGTGCCAGCAGCGTGTGGGAGGGGGTCCAAGAGACCCAGTACTTC.

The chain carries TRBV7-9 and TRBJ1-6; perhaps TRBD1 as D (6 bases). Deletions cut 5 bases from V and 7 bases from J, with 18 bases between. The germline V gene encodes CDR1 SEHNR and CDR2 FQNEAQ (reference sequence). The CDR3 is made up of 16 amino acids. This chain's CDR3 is CASSPRRGAGNSPLHF. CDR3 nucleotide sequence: TGTGCCAGCAGCCCCCGACGGGGGGCGGGAAATTCACCCCTCCACTTT.

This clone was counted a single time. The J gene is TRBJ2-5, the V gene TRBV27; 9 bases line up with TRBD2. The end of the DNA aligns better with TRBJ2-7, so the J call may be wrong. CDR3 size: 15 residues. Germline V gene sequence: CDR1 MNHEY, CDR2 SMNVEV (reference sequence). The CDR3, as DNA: TGTGCCAGCAGTCCCGGGACTAGCCGGTCCTACGAGCAGTACTTC. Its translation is CASSPGTSRSYEQYF.